Detailed here is one T cell receptor beta chain. The sample originates from a study of cytomegalovirus exposure and HLA in healthy donors. The PCR contained 60 Vbeta and 13 Jbeta primers. Only in-frame clones appear in the TCRdb table, and some are missing; sequencing was by immunoSEQ multiplex PCR. In total, the table holds about 60,000 clones. After removal of 2 bases from V and 8 bases from J, the junction contained 6 bases not matched to a gene. Germline assignment: CDR1 MGHRA and CDR2 YSYEKL. This CDR3 has 15 residues. This receptor was identified in a woman under 30 in good health and CMV-seronegative. Sequenced: PBMCs. The V call is TRBV4-1, the J call TRBJ1-2, with 12 bases matching TRBD1. CDR3 sequence reads: CASSQPGQGAKGYTF. For the CDR3, the DNA is TGCGCCAGCAGCCAACCGGGACAGGGGGCGAAGGGCTACACCTTC.